A selection of T cell receptor beta chains follows, all from one sample in a study of T-cell memory formation after mild COVID-19. In TCRdb, the 5' RACE reads were re-called with MiXCR into one record per CDR3 protein. The sample lists approximately 490,000 distinct CDR3 sequences, about a fifth occurring once. Sequenced sample: PBMCs or a T cell subset sorted from them (not recorded which). The receptors were gathered from an adult woman who had mild COVID-19 (a few samples of this study predate the infection). Cell type and time point are not known. CDR3s include the opening cysteine and the closing phenylalanine or tryptophan.

v_gene,j_gene,CDR3aa
TRBV5-5,TRBJ2-1,CASSLGVGLWSHNEQFF
TRBV29-1,TRBJ2-5,CSGTGENQETQYF
TRBV24-1,TRBJ2-7,CATSESGTGLYEQYF
TRBV24-1,TRBJ2-3,CATSDPTSGSTDTQYF
TRBV7-2,TRBJ1-2,CASSSQGRGYTF
TRBV7-8,TRBJ2-2,CASSLPRLASDTGELFF
TRBV5-4,TRBJ2-5,CASSADRKETQYF
TRBV5-1,TRBJ2-3,CASGRGGSTDTQYF
TRBV6-2/TRBV6-3,TRBJ2-3,CASSAGVFPDTQYF
TRBV9,TRBJ2-5,CASSVAAGGKRETQYF
TRBV5-5,TRBJ2-5,CASSMGQGAGQETQYF
TRBV14,TRBJ2-1,CASSQVPGQSGDNEQFF
TRBV2,TRBJ1-1,CASSERQGAFSEAFF
TRBV7-2,TRBJ2-3,CASSSPAGTSRTDTQYF
TRBV7-2,TRBJ2-3,CASSLGQREYGTQYF
TRBV6-1,TRBJ1-1,CASTRGQGRYAEAFF
TRBV6-6,TRBJ2-1,CASSYSVRDPFFF
TRBV29-1,TRBJ1-1,CSVPLRENTEAFF
TRBV20-1,TRBJ1-5,CSARVTGGSNQPQHF
TRBV11-2,TRBJ2-1,CASRSPGLADYNEQFF
TRBV6-2/TRBV6-3,TRBJ2-3,CASSDTVAGGPGDTQYF
TRBV2,TRBJ1-1,CASVGQGRTEAFF
TRBV6-1,TRBJ2-1,CASSFSNGGGKQFF
TRBV6-5,TRBJ1-3,CASTPAGNRNTIYF
TRBV5-1,TRBJ1-4,CASSRTGDTTNEKLFF
TRBV9,TRBJ1-6,CASSVALEGGDSPLHF
TRBV19,TRBJ2-1,CASSISTGVHEQFF
TRBV20-1,TRBJ2-5,CSARVVLPDYTQYF
TRBV6-5,TRBJ1-6,CASSYEANPRASPLHF
TRBV5-6,TRBJ1-1,CASSPVGGLGRRNTEAFF
TRBV5-1,TRBJ2-7,CASSLGFGDRIPNEQYF
TRBV28,TRBJ2-1,CASSPGPPASGRKNEQFF
TRBV6-2/TRBV6-3,TRBJ2-1,CASSFPRGSLGEQFF
TRBV7-6,TRBJ1-1,CASSFSGRRGNTEAFF
TRBV12-3/TRBV12-4,TRBJ2-5,CASSVGQGVETQYF
TRBV5-4,TRBJ1-2,CASSRGQGDYGYTF
TRBV6-2/TRBV6-3,TRBJ2-1,CASSRGFYNEQFF
TRBV4-1,TRBJ2-3,CASSPGGRAHTQYF
TRBV29-1,TRBJ2-2,CSVIFGGGSTGELFF
TRBV11-2,TRBJ1-3,CASSLVPGTGAGNTIYF
TRBV15,TRBJ2-1,CATSIDAGRASYNEQFF
TRBV29-1,TRBJ2-3,CSGDTGTQYF
TRBV12-3/TRBV12-4,TRBJ2-2,CASSLGLAVVGLFF